The clone carrying this TCR beta chain has just one count. Some clones are missing from TCRdb's copy, which holds only in-frame ones; the method was immunoSEQ multiplex PCR. The sample yields about 200,000 clones, around 87% seen once. Germline V CDR1 and CDR2: LNHDA, SQIVND (reference sequence). CDR3 length: 16 amino acids. V trimming: 3 bases; J trimming: 1 base; junction bases outside the gene matches: 3. These data are taken from a study of blood T cell repertoires in COVID-19. Sequencing input: peripheral blood. The sequence was obtained from a man aged 60 to 75 with acute or convalescent COVID-19. The rearrangement links TRBV19 to TRBJ2-2; 9 nucleotides line up with TRBD1. The DNA for the CDR3 is TGTGCCAGTAGTATTTGGGGACAGGGGAACACCGGGGAGCTGTTTTTT. Translation: CASSIWGQGNTGELFF.